The table lists the clone carrying this TCR beta chain with a few counts. The antigen remains undetermined. The CDR3 spans 17 residues. Trimming removed 0 bases from V and 2 bases from J; junction bases left unmatched: 7. The germline V gene has CDR1 ENHRY and CDR2 SYGVKD. Out of unsorted whole blood came the blood RNA, and germline DNA was extracted as well. The data originate from a study of tumor-infiltrating lymphocytes in primary liver carcinoma. Study-wide background: Enrolled patients were male and female, aged 30 to 69 years. Sequenced samples came back with roughly 3.5 to 7.5 million productive TCRbeta reads, and the counts looked alike across tissue types. Points from the study as a whole: Researchers did not compare CD4+ and CD8+ repertoires, as samples were bulk unsorted.

TCR beta cDNA was made from approximately 500 ng total RNA with a constant-region primer. Libraries of TCR beta came from three nested multiplex PCR rounds with slightly modified ARM-PCR. TRBV1-TRBV30 forward primers paired with a C-beta reverse primer drove the first two PCR rounds, about 10 cycles each. TCRdb analysed the multiplex PCR reads with MiXCR anew, one entry per CDR3 protein. The sample consists of more than 150,000 distinct CDR3 sequences, roughly 60% of them appearing once. The V and J genes are TRBV10-3 and TRBJ1-2; the match to TRBD1 covers 9 bases. The clonotype originates from a man aged 40-50 years with primary liver carcinoma and hepatitis B virus infection. Specimen: peripheral blood. The CDR3 reads CAISESSPDRGNYGYTF. The CDR3 DNA follows: TGTGCCATCAGTGAGTCGTCCCCGGACAGGGGAAACTATGGCTACACCTTC.